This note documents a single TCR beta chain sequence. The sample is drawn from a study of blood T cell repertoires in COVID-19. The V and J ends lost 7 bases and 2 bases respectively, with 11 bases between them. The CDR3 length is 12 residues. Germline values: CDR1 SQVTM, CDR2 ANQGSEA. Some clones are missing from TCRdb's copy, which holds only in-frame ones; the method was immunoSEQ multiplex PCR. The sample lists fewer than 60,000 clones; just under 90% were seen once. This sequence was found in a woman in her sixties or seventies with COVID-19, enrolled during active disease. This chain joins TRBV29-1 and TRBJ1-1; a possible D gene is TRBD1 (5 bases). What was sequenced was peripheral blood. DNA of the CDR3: TGCAGCGGAACAGGCTACAACACTGAAGCTTTCTTT. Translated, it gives CSGTGYNTEAFF.